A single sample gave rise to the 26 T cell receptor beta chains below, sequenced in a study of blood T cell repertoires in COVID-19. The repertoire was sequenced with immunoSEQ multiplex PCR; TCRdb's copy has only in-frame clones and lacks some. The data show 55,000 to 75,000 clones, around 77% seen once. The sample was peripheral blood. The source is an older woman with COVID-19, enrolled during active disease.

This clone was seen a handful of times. The CDR3 region has the DNA TGTGCCAGCAGCTTAGCCACCACAGGGGGACTCTCCTACAATGAGCAGTTCTTC. Its translation: CASSLATTGGLSYNEQFF. The chain recombines TRBV7-8 with TRBJ2-1; 8 bases line up with TRBD1. CDR3 size: 18 residues. Germline CDR1 SGHVS, CDR2 FQNEAQ. Germline trimming cut 0 bases from V and 0 bases from J; bases unmatched to any gene: 7. Full variable domain (outside the CDR3, taken from reference TRBV7-8 and TRBJ2-1): GAGVSQSPRYKVAKRGQDVALRCDPISGHVSLFWYQQALGQGPEFLTYFQNEAQLDKSGLPSDRFFAERPEGSVSTLKIQRTQQEDSAVYLCASSLATTGGLSYNEQFFGPGTRLTVL.

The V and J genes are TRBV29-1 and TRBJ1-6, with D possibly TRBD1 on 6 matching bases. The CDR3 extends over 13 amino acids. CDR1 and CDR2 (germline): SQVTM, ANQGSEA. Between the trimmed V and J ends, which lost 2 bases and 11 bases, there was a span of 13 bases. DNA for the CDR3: TGCAGCGTTGAATTGGGGCAGGGGACACCCCTCCACTTT. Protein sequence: CSVELGQGTPLHF.

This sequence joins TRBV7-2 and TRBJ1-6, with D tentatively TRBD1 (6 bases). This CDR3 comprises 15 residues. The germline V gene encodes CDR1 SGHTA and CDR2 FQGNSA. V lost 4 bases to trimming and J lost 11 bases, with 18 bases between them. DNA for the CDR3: TGTGCCAGCAGCTCAAACGGGGGGGGGCAGACACCCCTCCACTTT. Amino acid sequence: CASSSNGGGQTPLHF.

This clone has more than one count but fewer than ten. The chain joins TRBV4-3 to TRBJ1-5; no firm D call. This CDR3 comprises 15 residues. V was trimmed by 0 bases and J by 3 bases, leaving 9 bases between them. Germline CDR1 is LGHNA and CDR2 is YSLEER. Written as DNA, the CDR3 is TGCGCCAGCAGCCAAGATCAGACATCCAATCAGCCCCAGCATTTT. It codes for CASSQDQTSNQPQHF.

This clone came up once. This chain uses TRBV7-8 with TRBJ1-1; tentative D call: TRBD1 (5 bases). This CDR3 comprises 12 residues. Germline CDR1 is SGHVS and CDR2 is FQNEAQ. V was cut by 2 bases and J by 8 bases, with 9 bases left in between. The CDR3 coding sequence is TGTGCCAGCAGCTTATACGGGGGAGAAGCTTTCTTT. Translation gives CASSLYGGEAFF.

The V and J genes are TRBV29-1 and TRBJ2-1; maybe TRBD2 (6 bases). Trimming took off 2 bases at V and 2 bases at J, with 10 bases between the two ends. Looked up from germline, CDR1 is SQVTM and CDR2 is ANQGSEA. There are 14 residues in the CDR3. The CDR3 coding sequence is TGCAGCGTTGAACTGGAGGGAGCCTACAATGAGCAGTTCTTC. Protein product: CSVELEGAYNEQFF.

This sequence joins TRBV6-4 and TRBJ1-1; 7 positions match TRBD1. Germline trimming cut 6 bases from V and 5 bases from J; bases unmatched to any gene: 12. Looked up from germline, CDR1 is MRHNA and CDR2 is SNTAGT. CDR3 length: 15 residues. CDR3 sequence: CASSESTTGDTEAFF. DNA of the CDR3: TGTGCCAGCAGCGAATCCACTACAGGGGATACTGAAGCTTTCTTT.

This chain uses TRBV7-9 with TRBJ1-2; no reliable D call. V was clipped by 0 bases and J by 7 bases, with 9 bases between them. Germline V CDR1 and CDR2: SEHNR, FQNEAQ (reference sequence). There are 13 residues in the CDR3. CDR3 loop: CASSLATEGGYTF. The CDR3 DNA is TGTGCCAGCAGCTTAGCGACCGAGGGTGGCTACACCTTC.

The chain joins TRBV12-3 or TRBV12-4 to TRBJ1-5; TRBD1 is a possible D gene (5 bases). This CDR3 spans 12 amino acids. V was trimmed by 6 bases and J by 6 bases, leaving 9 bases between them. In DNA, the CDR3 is TGTGCCAGCAGCATTCAGGGTCAGCCCCAGCATTTT. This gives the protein CASSIQGQPQHF.

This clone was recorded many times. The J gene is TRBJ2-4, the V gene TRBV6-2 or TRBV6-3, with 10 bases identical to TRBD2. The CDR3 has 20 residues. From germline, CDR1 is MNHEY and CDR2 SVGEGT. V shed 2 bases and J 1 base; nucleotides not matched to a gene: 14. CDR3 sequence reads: CASSYGWTSGTGGAKNIQYF. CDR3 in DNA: TGTGCCAGCAGTTACGGGTGGACTAGCGGAACTGGGGGGGCCAAAAACATTCAGTACTTC.

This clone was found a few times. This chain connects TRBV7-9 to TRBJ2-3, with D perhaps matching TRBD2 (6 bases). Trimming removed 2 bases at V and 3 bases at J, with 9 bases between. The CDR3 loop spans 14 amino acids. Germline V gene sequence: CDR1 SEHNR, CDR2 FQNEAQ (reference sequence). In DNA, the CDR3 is TGTGCCAGCAGCTTATCGGGGGAAACAGATACGCAGTATTTT. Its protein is CASSLSGETDTQYF.

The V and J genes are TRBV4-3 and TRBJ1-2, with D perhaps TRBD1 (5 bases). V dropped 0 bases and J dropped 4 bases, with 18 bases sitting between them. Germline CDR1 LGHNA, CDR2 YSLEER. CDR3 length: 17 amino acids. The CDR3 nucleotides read TGCGCCAGCAGCCAAGAGTCAAGCGCAGGGAAGCCCTATGGCTACACCTTC. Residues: CASSQESSAGKPYGYTF.

The CDR3 protein is CASSGRGGSGNTIYF. In DNA form, the CDR3 reads TGTGCCAGCAGTGGGAGGGGGGGCTCTGGAAACACCATATATTTT. J is TRBJ1-3 and V is TRBV2, with TRBD1 as a possible D gene (6 bases). The germline V and J ends were trimmed by 4 bases and 0 bases, with 10 bases remaining between them. This CDR3 contains 15 residues. Germline V gene lookup returns CDR1 SNHLY and CDR2 FYNNEI.

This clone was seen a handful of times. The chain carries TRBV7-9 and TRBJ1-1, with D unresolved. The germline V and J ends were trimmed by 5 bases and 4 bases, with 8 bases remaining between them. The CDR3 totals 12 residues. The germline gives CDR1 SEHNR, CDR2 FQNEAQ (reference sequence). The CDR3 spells CASSQSGTEAFF. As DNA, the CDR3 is TGTGCCAGCAGCCAGTCGGGCACTGAAGCTTTCTTT.

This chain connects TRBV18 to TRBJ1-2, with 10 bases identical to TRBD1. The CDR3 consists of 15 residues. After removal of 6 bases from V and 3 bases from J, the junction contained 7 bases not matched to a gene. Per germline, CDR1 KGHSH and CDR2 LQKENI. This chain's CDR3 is CASSPDRGKDYGYTF. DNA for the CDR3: TGTGCCAGCTCCCCGGACAGGGGGAAGGACTATGGCTACACCTTC. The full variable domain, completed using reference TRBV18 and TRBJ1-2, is NAGVMQNPRHLVRRRGQEARLRCSPMKGHSHVYWYRQLPEEGLKFMVYLQKENIIDESGMPKERFSAEFPKEGPSILRIQQVVRGDSAAYFCASSPDRGKDYGYTFGSGTRLTVV.

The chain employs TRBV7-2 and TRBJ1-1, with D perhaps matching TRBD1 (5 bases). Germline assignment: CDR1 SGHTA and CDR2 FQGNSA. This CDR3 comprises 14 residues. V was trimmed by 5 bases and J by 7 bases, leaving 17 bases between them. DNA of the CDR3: TGTGCCAGCAGCCCGGGACTCACCGCGGATGAAGCTTTCTTT. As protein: CASSPGLTADEAFF.

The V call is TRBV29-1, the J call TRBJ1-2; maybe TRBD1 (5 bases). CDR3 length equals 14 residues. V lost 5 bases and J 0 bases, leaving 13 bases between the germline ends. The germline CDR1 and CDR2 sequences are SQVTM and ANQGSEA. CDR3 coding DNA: TGCAGCGTTACGGAGGGGACCACTAACTATGGCTACACCTTC. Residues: CSVTEGTTNYGYTF. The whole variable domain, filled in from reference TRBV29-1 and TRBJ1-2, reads SAVISQKPSRDICQRGTSLTIQCQVDSQVTMMFWYRQQPGQSLTLIATANQGSEATYESGFVIDKFPISRPNLTFSTLTVSNMSPEDSSIYLCSVTEGTTNYGYTFGSGTRLTVV.

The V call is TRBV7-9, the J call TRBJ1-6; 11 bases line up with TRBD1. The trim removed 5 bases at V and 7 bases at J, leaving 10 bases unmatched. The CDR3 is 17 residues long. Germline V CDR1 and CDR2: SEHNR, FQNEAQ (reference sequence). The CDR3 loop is CASSPDGTGGGNSPLHF. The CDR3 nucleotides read TGTGCCAGCAGCCCCGATGGGACAGGGGGGGGAAATTCACCCCTCCACTTT.

The CDR3 region has the DNA TGTGCCAGCAGCCTCAGGGGGGTGACTGAAAAACTGTTTTTT. It codes for CASSLRGVTEKLFF. The V gene is TRBV13, the J gene TRBJ1-4; 7 nucleotides match TRBD1. The CDR3 consists of 14 residues. The trim removed 5 bases at V and 7 bases at J, leaving 7 bases unmatched. CDR1 is PRHDT and CDR2 is FYEKMQ in the germline V gene (reference sequence).

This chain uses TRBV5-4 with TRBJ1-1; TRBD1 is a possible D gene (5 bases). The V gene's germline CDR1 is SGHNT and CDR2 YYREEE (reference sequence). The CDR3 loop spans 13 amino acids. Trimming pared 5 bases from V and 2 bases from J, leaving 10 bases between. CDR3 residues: CASRWDFNTEAFF. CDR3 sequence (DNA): TGTGCCAGCAGGTGGGACTTTAACACTGAAGCTTTCTTT.

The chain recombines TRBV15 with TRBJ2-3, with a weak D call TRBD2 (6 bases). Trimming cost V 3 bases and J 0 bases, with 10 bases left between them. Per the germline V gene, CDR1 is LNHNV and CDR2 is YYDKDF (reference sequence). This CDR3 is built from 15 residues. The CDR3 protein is CATSRGLSSTDTQYF. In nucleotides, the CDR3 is TGTGCCACCAGCAGGGGACTCTCGAGCACAGATACGCAGTATTTT.

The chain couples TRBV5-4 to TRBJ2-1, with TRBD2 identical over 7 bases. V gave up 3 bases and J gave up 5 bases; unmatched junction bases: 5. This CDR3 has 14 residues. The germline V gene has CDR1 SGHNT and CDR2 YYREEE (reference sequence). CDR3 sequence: CASSSTSPNNEQFF. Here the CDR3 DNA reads TGTGCCAGCAGCTCGACTAGCCCCAACAATGAGCAGTTCTTC.

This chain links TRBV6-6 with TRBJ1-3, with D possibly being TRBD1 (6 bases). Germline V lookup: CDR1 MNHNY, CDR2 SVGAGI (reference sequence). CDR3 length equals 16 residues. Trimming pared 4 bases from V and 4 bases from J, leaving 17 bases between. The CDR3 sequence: CASSSRGGGLGNTIYF. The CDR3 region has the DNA TGTGCCAGCAGTTCCAGGGGAGGGGGTCTCGGAAACACCATATATTTT.

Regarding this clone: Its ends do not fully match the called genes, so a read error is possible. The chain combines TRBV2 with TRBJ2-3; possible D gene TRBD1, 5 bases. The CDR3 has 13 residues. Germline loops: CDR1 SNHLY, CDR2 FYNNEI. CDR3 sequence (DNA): TGTGCCAGCAGTGGATTCGAACAGGATGGCAGGGATTTT. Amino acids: CASSGFEQDGRDF.

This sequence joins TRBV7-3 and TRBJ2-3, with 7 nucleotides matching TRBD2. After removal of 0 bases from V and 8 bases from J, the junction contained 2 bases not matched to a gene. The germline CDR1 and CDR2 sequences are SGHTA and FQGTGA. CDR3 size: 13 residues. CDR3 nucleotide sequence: TGTGCCAGCAGCTTAACCCTAGCGGCTACGCAGTATTTT. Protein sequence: CASSLTLAATQYF.

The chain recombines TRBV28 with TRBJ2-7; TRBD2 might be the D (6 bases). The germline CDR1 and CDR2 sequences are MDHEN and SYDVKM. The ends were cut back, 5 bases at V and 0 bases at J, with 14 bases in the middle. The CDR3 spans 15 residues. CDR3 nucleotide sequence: TGTGCCAGCAGTCCCACTAGCCTAAGCTCCTACGAGCAGTACGTC. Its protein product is CASSPTSLSSYEQYV.